The T cell receptor (beta chain) under discussion was sequenced for a study of cytomegalovirus exposure and HLA in healthy donors (dated by TCRdb to the late 2010s). About the study as a whole: According to an earlier analysis of several hundred of the donors, 150 million to 200 million T cells yielded 117 million unique TCR beta sequences and around 300 Gb of sequence data. An early release that covered fewer than 800 HLA-typed donors contained about 300 gigabases of sequencing data and about 93 million unique TCR sequences. Of the roughly 400 genotyped donors, 65% to 90% fell in the genetic ancestry cluster associated with self-reported Caucasian donors. The study was designed to test whether signatures of past pathogen exposure could be identified by cataloging public T cell receptors. The T cell repertoires of around 730 subjects were profiled by immunosequencing and related to cytomegalovirus serostatus. A separate validation cohort of 90 to 150 different subjects was used in addition to the roughly 720-subject first cohort. The study combined high-throughput TCR immunosequencing, statistical association of individual TCRs with disease status, and machine learning to predict cytomegalovirus infection status. A later analysis re-examined previously published TCR beta repertoires from about 700 donors and added high-resolution HLA genotyping to investigate patterns of TCR occurrence. Rather than drawing on any new phenotypic data, the later analysis identified candidate immune exposures from TCR beta sequences and the way those sequences occurred across donors. An earlier analysis of approximately 640 of the donors applied high-throughput TCR beta sequencing to assess whether each TCR beta V gene segment acted as functional or pseudogenic. Donor age, sex, ethnicity and CMV serostatus were collected together with the repertoire data. A later genetic analysis used genome-wide SNP genotypes for about 65% of the roughly 700 donors, treating that subset as a discovery cohort. All discovery cohort repertoires had been generated on a single sequencing platform. Both class I and class II loci were covered by HLA typing, at four-digit resolution. Typing coverage varied by locus: roughly 620-640 donors for A, B, C, DRB1 and DQB1; approximately 520 for DQA1; more than 600 for DPA1; under 490 for DPB1. A few DR-DQ haplotypes were treated as single units for association and clustering because of strong linkage in the cohort. Across approximately 400 genotyped donors of the cohort, an average of 235,054 unique TCR beta nucleotide sequences per donor were sequenced, and 15% to 20% of those sequences were non-productive.

As to this clone: Its antigen is still unknown. No base quality values were provided; no much bigger clone lies one nucleotide off.

The method was the immunoSEQ multiplex PCR assay. For the multiplex PCR, a mixture combining 60 forward primers for TCR Vbeta segments and 13 reverse primers for TCR Jbeta segments was used. The CDR3 region of rearranged TCR beta genes was amplified from genomic DNA with a multiplex PCR assay. On the Illumina HiSeq System, the amplified TCR beta libraries were sequenced as 87-base-pair reads. The authors processed their data as follows. Across the 670 or so repertoires, a later analysis counted tens of millions of unique TCR beta chains, around 11 million of which were shared by at least two donors. To remove PCR and sequencing errors, raw reads were error-corrected and collapsed into unique sequences using a nearest-neighbor algorithm that merged closely related sequences. V, D and J gene segments were assigned by aligning CDR3 sequences to IMGT reference sequences. For a sequence to be retained, a match of at least six nucleotides was required to both a V gene segment and a J gene segment. Rearrangements were classified as productive when the CDR3 lacked stop codons and remained in frame with V and J, and all other rearrangements were classified as non-productive. Following IMGT convention, CDR3 was defined as the stretch from the second conserved V-encoded cysteine to the conserved J-encoded phenylalanine. The earlier analysis of 450 to 750 of the donors excluded any sequence lacking an unambiguous match to a single V gene segment. In an earlier analysis of some 590 of the donors, a V segment was called functional when productive rearrangements were above 56.7%, and segregating when the standard deviation between donors exceeded 5%. A statistical classification framework was developed to diagnose cytomegalovirus status using the catalog of TCR beta chain sequences. V and J gene assignment, in a later analysis, came from comparing TCR nucleotide sequences with IMGT/GENE-DB human TR gene sequences. The TCRdist pipeline was used in a later analysis to assign CDR3 sequences and most-parsimonious VDJ recombination scenarios. A later analysis defined each TCR beta chain by its CDR3 amino acid sequence plus V-gene family, and excluded reads lacking a unique V-gene family. A later analysis removed several hundred highly shared, low-generation-probability nucleotide sequences to deal with suspected cross-contamination and a sequencing artifact. A later analysis calculated a clonal expansion index for each public chain from normalized within-repertoire ranks of inferred template counts. In a later analysis, generation probabilities were computed with a VDJ recombination model fitted to out-of-frame rearrangements, and the resulting probabilities were checked against IGoR. In a later analysis, hypergeometric tests were used to score TCR-TCR, TCR-HLA and TCR-CMV co-occurrence, with a repertoire-size bias correction applied to TCR pairs. In a later analysis, false discovery rates were estimated by permuting HLA or CMV assignments 20 times. In a later analysis, co-occurring TCRs were grouped using DBSCAN, with TCRdist sequence similarity added in when clustering inside HLA-allele-positive subsets. Co-occurrence clustering excluded repertoires with fewer than 30,000 or more than 120,000 public chains, plus five with anomalous nucleotide sharing. Entries here come from immuneACCESS through TCRdb and include only in-frame sequences with V and J called. Some clones fail to appear in such tables; in the studies checked, an unresolved V gene covers under half of the shortfall, and the cause of the remainder is unknown. V, J and clone size reflect that table, while D and trimming were determined from the DNA. This sample gives some 150,000 clones in total; about 80% of them show up just once. The ten most abundant clones make up about 1.3% of the sample.

From the cysteine through the phenylalanine, the CDR3 covers 13 amino acids. Just CDR3 DNA is preserved here, 39 bases in frame from base 1. Here V drops 6 bases and J drops 6 bases, and the junction holds 6 bases not matched to any gene. Based on the germline V gene, the CDR1 and CDR2 sequences are SQVTM and ANQGSEA. The cohort was made up of approximately 700 healthy bone marrow donors. All cohort members were sampled while nominally healthy, although unrecorded immune exposures were likely present. The donor tested CMV seronegative, placing the donor among the 350 or so seronegative members of the cohort. A peripheral blood sample was collected from each donor, and TCR beta sequencing was performed on peripheral blood mononuclear cells. Genomic DNA extraction from the blood cell samples was performed with the Qiagen DNeasy Blood Extraction Kit. Broad study findings and their caveats: An association between a missense DCLRE1C variant and V-gene and J-gene trimming of TCR beta chains was found in a later genetic analysis and replicated in an independent cohort. It was suggested by the authors that the approach could potentially be generalized to other disease states and immunological phenotypes. Some IMGT-functional V segments, including TRBV6-2 and TRBV6-3, could not be distinguished by the 87-base-pair reads and were therefore excluded. CMV serostatus was the only immune exposure information available for the cohort. A later analysis found that HLA-associated TCR beta chains were more clonally expanded and had lower generation probabilities than equally common non-associated chains. In vitro tests confirmed that a few of the cytomegalovirus-associated TCR beta chains recognize cytomegalovirus antigens. Broadly in line with IMGT annotations, most TCR beta V segments showed up in productive rearrangements about 90% or about 30% of the time in an earlier analysis of around 550 of the donors. The cohort was sequenced for TCR beta chains only, and without alpha or paired-chain data the features that could be detected were limited. According to a later analysis, most CMV-associated TCR beta chains appeared to be HLA-restricted, and the HLA associations seemed to be driven largely by CMV exposure. The study listed approximately 150 TCR beta chains as associated with cytomegalovirus. Linkage disequilibrium might explain the correlated functional status among segregating V segments, but an unknown experimental factor could not be ruled out. Assigning TCR associations to individual alleles was difficult when HLA alleles, especially DR and DQ, strongly co-occurred. Several of the top co-occurrence clusters appeared to be linked to parvovirus B19, influenza, CMV and Epstein-Barr virus, according to a later analysis. In a later genetic analysis, fewer N-insertions in productive TCRs were reported among donors in an Asian-associated ancestry cluster than the roughly 700-donor mean. Because HLA typing was missing for some donors at each locus, association tests included only the typed subset. The classifier was reported to diagnose cytomegalovirus status with high specificity and sensitivity in both the original and validation cohorts. Presence/absence analyses assumed roughly uniform sequencing depth across donors, an assumption that may not hold. While some public TCRs were present in many individuals, most TCR sequences turned up only very rarely across donors. Approximately 16 rarely observed V segments, including chromosome 9 orphons, were excluded from the earlier analysis of about 500 of the donors because counts were too low. A further reported finding was that TCR beta sequences accurately predicted the HLA-A and HLA-B alleles for most subjects in the first cohort. At a false discovery rate of 0.05, a later analysis linked fewer than 20,000 TCR beta sequences to specific HLA alleles. According to a later analysis, TCR association rates differed among HLA loci, with DRB1 alleles showing the most associated TCRs and HLA-C alleles showing the fewest. A cluster of highly shared sequence variants was judged likely to represent a technical artifact of the sequencing pipeline.

The chain couples TRBV29-1 to TRBJ2-7, with TRBD1 identical over 12 junction bases. The material sequenced was PBMCs. The TCR comes from a woman in her fifties or sixties in good health and CMV-seronegative. The DNA is as follows: TGCAGCGTCCCGGGACAGGGGGCTCGCGAGCAGTACTTC. The encoded protein is CSVPGQGAREQYF.